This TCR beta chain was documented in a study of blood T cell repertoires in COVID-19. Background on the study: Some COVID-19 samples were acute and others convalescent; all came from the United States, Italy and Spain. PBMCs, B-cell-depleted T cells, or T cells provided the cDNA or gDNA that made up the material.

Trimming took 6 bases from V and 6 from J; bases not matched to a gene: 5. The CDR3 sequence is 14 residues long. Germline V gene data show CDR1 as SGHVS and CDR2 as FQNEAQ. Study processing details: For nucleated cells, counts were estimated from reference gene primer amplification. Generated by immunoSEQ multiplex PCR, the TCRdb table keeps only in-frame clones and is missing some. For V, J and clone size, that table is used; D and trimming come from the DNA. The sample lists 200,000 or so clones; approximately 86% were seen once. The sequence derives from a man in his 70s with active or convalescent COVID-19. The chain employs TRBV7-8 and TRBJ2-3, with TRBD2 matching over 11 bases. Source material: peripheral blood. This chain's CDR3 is CASRLAGGVDTQYF. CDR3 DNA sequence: TGTGCCAGCAGGCTAGCGGGAGGTGTGGATACGCAGTATTTT.